This T cell receptor (beta chain) is from a study of coeliac disease. Profiled with immunoSEQ multiplex PCR; TCRdb holds only in-frame clones, not every one. The sample has 6,000 to 8,000 clones, around 73% seen once. Material for sequencing was lamina propria lymphocytes from the gut. The source of this sequence is a young man with celiac disease.

CDR3 sequence (DNA): TGTGCCAGCCTTCGAACCCAACGAGCCTACGAGCAGTACTTC. Its translation is CASLRTQRAYEQYF. The chain combines TRBV5-6 with TRBJ2-7; D unclear. Trimming removed 7 bases at V and 2 bases at J, with 16 bases between. The CDR3 consists of 14 residues. The V gene's germline CDR1 is SGHDT and CDR2 YYEEEE.